This T cell receptor beta chain came from a study of blood T cell repertoires in COVID-19. Background on the study: Spain, Italy and the United States supplied samples that represented acute and convalescent COVID-19.

Each participant's cohort was designated according to participant-reported clinical history. Using immunoSEQ multiplex PCR, the repertoire was profiled, and TCRdb retains in-frame clones only, with some absent. The sample consists of approximately 400,000 clones, roughly 86% of them appearing once. CDR3 length equals 13 residues. Trimming removed 2 bases at V and 1 base at J, with 6 bases between. Germline loops: CDR1 SGHRS, CDR2 YFSETQ. The chain couples TRBV5-1 to TRBJ1-1; D unclear. The TCR originated in a man aged 30-40 years who had recovered from COVID-19. The sample comprised PBMCs or T cells enriched from blood (not recorded which). The DNA of the CDR3 is TGCGCCAGCAGCTTATCAGAGAACACTGAAGCTTTCTTT. Translation: CASSLSENTEAFF.